Below, one T cell receptor beta chain is given with its context. The antigen is not known. The source of the sample is a study of monozygotic twins with inflammatory bowel disease. Points from the study as a whole: Sharing of clonotypes with others was lower in IBD patients than in healthy twins, and this was especially so with disease activity.

Whole blood supplied total RNA, and T cells were not sorted. Starting material for each TCR library was around 3,600 ng of total RNA. TCRdb processed the 5' RACE reads again and assigns one entry to each CDR3 protein, with no DNA. The sample data list about 380,000 distinct CDR3 sequences. The CDR3 is 15 amino acids. From germline, CDR1 is MNHEY and CDR2 SVGAGI. The sequence was obtained from a human donor with ulcerative colitis or Crohn's disease, or a healthy co-twin of an affected twin (not recorded which). The rearrangement joins TRBV6-5 to TRBJ2-7; as DNA is missing, the TRBD2 call by TCRdb cannot be tested. Sequencing input: blood. This chain's CDR3 is CASSYPAAGSHEQYF.